This passage covers 21 T cell receptor beta chains from one sample sequenced in a study of blood T cell repertoires in COVID-19. Libraries were prepared by immunoSEQ multiplex PCR; TCRdb keeps only in-frame clonotypes and omits some of them. Here the sample spans around 320,000 clones, roughly 89% being singletons. The material sequenced was PBMCs or T cells enriched from blood (not recorded which). These receptor sequences come from a woman between 18 and 30 years old with acute COVID-19.

V gene TRBV27 combines with J gene TRBJ2-1; the D gene is possibly TRBD2 (6 bases). There are 14 residues in the CDR3. Trimming pared 8 bases from V and 0 bases from J, leaving 11 bases between. Looked up from germline, CDR1 is MNHEY and CDR2 is SMNVEV (reference sequence). The CDR3 sequence: CASRHGSSYNEQFF. CDR3 DNA: TGTGCCAGCCGACACGGGAGCTCCTACAATGAGCAGTTCTTC.

V usage is TRBV5-1 and J usage is TRBJ1-6, with unresolved D. The germline V and J ends were trimmed by 2 bases and 5 bases, with 14 bases remaining between them. Germline V gene sequence: CDR1 SGHRS, CDR2 YFSETQ. The length of the CDR3 is 16 residues. CDR3 sequence reads: CASSFAGSLDNSPLHF. CDR3 nucleotides: TGCGCCAGCAGCTTTGCCGGGTCCCTCGATAATTCACCCCTCCACTTT.

J is TRBJ1-5 and V is TRBV10-3; 7 bases are a match to TRBD1. Germline assignment: CDR1 ENHRY and CDR2 SYGVKD. After removal of 8 bases from V and 1 base from J, the junction contained 2 bases not matched to a gene. CDR3 length equals 13 residues. CDR3: CAIGTESNQPQHF. For the CDR3, the DNA is TGTGCCATCGGGACAGAGAGCAATCAGCCCCAGCATTTT.

This chain links TRBV5-1 with TRBJ2-1; D perhaps matches TRBD2 (6 bases). V was pared by 2 bases and J by 5 bases, with 14 bases between. The germline V gene has CDR1 SGHRS and CDR2 YFSETQ. The CDR3 is 15 residues long. The CDR3 region has the DNA TGCGCCAGCAGCTTCCGGGGGACCAGCAACAATGAGCAGTTCTTC. This gives the protein CASSFRGTSNNEQFF.

The J gene is TRBJ1-1, the V gene TRBV18; D unclear. The length of the CDR3 is 14 residues. From germline, CDR1 is KGHSH and CDR2 LQKENI. The V end lost 2 bases, the J end lost 1 base, and 8 bases lay between the germline ends. CDR3 sequence (DNA): TGTGCCAGCTCACCAGCCTACGGGAACACTGAAGCTTTCTTT. It is translated as CASSPAYGNTEAFF.

The chain is built from TRBV24-1 and TRBJ2-2, with TRBD1 identical over 7 bases. Germline V gene sequence: CDR1 KGHDR, CDR2 SFDVKD. V dropped 10 bases and J dropped 3; count of bases not matched to a gene: 13. The CDR3 spans 16 residues. CDR3 loop: CATRNRQGGDTGELFF. CDR3 in DNA: TGTGCCACACGTAACCGACAGGGTGGGGACACCGGGGAGCTGTTTTTT.

CDR3 nucleotides: TGTGCCAGCAGCCACGGACAGTACTACGAGCAGTACTTC. Amino acid sequence: CASSHGQYYEQYF. The V and J genes are TRBV3-1 (or the pseudogene TRBV3-2) and TRBJ2-7; possibly TRBD1 for D (6 bases). Trimming shortened V by 3 bases and J by 3 bases, and 9 bases separated the two germline ends. The CDR3 contains 13 residues. CDR1 is LGHDT, CDR2 YNNKEL, per germline (reference sequence).

The chain has TRBV5-1 and TRBJ2-1; 10 bases line up with TRBD1. Germline lookup yields CDR1 SGHRS and CDR2 YFSETQ. The V gene end was trimmed by 3 bases and the J gene end by 9 bases; junction bases not matched to a gene: 12. The CDR3 sequence is 16 residues long. The CDR3 is CASSSFPTGGQSEQFF. CDR3 in DNA: TGCGCCAGCAGCTCCTTCCCGACAGGGGGCCAGAGTGAGCAGTTCTTC.

This clone appeared once. V usage is TRBV19 and J usage is TRBJ1-4; 9 nucleotides agree with TRBD1. CDR1 is LNHDA and CDR2 is SQIVND in the germline V gene (reference sequence). V shed 2 bases, J shed 8 bases, and the junction held 9 bases outside the gene matches. The CDR3 totals 16 residues. The CDR3: CASSITGGQGGEKLFF. The CDR3 nucleotides are TGTGCCAGTAGTATAACAGGGGGACAGGGCGGGGAAAAACTGTTTTTT.

CDR3 sequence reads: CASSLGLAGGRGTQYF. The CDR3 DNA follows: TGTGCCAGCAGCTTGGGACTAGCGGGAGGGAGGGGGACGCAGTATTTT. The rearrangement uses TRBV7-3 and TRBJ2-3; 16 nucleotides agree with TRBD2. The CDR3 contains 16 residues. The V segment lost 3 bases and the J segment 9 bases; nucleotides outside the gene matches: 6. Looked up from germline, CDR1 is SGHTA and CDR2 is FQGTGA.

The chain is built from TRBV28 and TRBJ2-6, with 14 bases that match TRBD2. Germline assignment: CDR1 MDHEN and CDR2 SYDVKM. The CDR3 extends over 17 amino acids. V shed 6 bases and J 2 bases; nucleotides not matched to a gene: 3. This chain's CDR3 is CASSPGLAGAGANVLTF. CDR3 nucleotides: TGTGCCAGCAGCCCGGGACTAGCGGGAGCTGGGGCCAACGTCCTGACTTTC.

The genes are TRBV19 and TRBJ2-1; 7 nucleotides align to TRBD2. Trimming cost V 0 bases and J 2 bases; bases outside gene matches: 4. The CDR3 is made up of 16 amino acids. The germline gives CDR1 LNHDA, CDR2 SQIVND (reference sequence). CDR3 residues: CASSIDRLAPYNEQFF. The CDR3 DNA reads TGTGCCAGTAGTATAGATCGACTAGCCCCCTACAATGAGCAGTTCTTC.

This chain links TRBV5-1 with TRBJ1-5; a possible D gene is TRBD1 (6 bases). The V gene lost 0 bases and the J gene lost 7 bases, with 14 bases spanning the gap. The CDR3 is 15 residues long. Germline V gives CDR1 SGHRS, CDR2 YFSETQ. The CDR3 region is CASSLDRDPGQPQHF. The CDR3 DNA follows: TGCGCCAGCAGCTTGGACAGGGATCCTGGACAGCCCCAGCATTTT.

The rearrangement uses TRBV4-1 and TRBJ2-1; 9 nucleotides line up with TRBD2. The CDR3 length is 17 residues. V shed 0 bases, J shed 7 bases, and the junction held 10 bases outside the gene matches. CDR1 and CDR2 from the germline V gene are MGHRA and YSYEKL. CDR3 sequence: CASSQDRRLTSGNEQFF. The CDR3 DNA is TGCGCCAGCAGCCAAGATCGGAGGTTAACTAGCGGGAATGAGCAGTTCTTC.

This sequence joins TRBV3-1 (or the pseudogene TRBV3-2) and TRBJ2-7; 11 bases agree with TRBD2. Per the germline V gene, CDR1 is LGHDT and CDR2 is YNNKEL (reference sequence). This CDR3 is built from 14 residues. The J segment lost 4 bases and the V segment lost 2 bases, leaving 1 base of the junction unmatched. CDR3 DNA sequence: TGTGCCAGCAGCCAAACTAGCGGGAGATACGAGCAGTACTTC. Encoded protein: CASSQTSGRYEQYF.

V gene TRBV6-5 combines with J gene TRBJ2-7; 8 bases are a match to TRBD1. V shed 7 bases and J 3 bases; nucleotides not matched to a gene: 8. This CDR3 has 14 residues. Germline lookup yields CDR1 MNHEY and CDR2 SVGAGI. The CDR3 bases are TGTGCCAGCACCCCCGGGACAGGAATCTACGAGCAGTACTTC. It encodes CASTPGTGIYEQYF.

The CDR3 DNA follows: TGTGCCAGCAGCTTCGGACCCAGGGGCCAGACCCAGTACTTC. Translated, it gives CASSFGPRGQTQYF. The chain carries TRBV7-9 and TRBJ2-5; perhaps TRBD1 as D (6 bases). V gave up 3 bases and J gave up 6 bases, with 14 bases separating them. CDR3 size: 14 residues. The germline V gene has CDR1 SEHNR and CDR2 FQNEAQ (reference sequence).

This sequence joins TRBV6-6 and TRBJ1-5; unclear D gene. The germline gives CDR1 MNHNY, CDR2 SVGAGI (reference sequence). Trimming took off 10 bases at V and 4 bases at J, with 17 bases between the two ends. There are 14 residues in the CDR3. This CDR3 is CATFPYGVNQPQHF. The CDR3 DNA reads as TGTGCCACCTTTCCTTACGGGGTTAATCAGCCCCAGCATTTT.

The chain uses TRBV28 and TRBJ2-3, with 13 bases lining up with TRBD2. Germline CDR1 is MDHEN and CDR2 is SYDVKM. The CDR3 is 18 residues long. The V and J ends lost 4 bases and 8 bases, in that order; junction bases with no gene match: 15. Here the CDR3 DNA reads TGTGCCAGCAGTTCTATTCGACTAGCGGGAGGCCTCTTGGGTACGCAGTATTTT. Translation gives CASSSIRLAGGLLGTQYF.

V and J are TRBV14 and TRBJ1-1, with D uncertain. CDR3 length: 14 amino acids. V shed 1 base and J shed 1 base, with 7 bases lying between them. The germline V gene has CDR1 SGHDN and CDR2 FVKESK. Here the CDR3 DNA reads TGTGCCAGCAGCCAAGGGAGAGGGAACACTGAAGCTTTCTTT. Encoded protein: CASSQGRGNTEAFF.

The V and J genes are TRBV5-1 and TRBJ2-2, with 9 bases aligning to TRBD2. The V gene's germline CDR1 is SGHRS and CDR2 YFSETQ. The length of the CDR3 is 15 residues. Trimming cost V 2 bases and J 6 bases; bases outside gene matches: 5. CDR3 sequence reads: CASSLGLAKAGELFF. The CDR3 DNA is TGCGCCAGCAGCTTAGGACTAGCGAAGGCCGGGGAGCTGTTTTTT.